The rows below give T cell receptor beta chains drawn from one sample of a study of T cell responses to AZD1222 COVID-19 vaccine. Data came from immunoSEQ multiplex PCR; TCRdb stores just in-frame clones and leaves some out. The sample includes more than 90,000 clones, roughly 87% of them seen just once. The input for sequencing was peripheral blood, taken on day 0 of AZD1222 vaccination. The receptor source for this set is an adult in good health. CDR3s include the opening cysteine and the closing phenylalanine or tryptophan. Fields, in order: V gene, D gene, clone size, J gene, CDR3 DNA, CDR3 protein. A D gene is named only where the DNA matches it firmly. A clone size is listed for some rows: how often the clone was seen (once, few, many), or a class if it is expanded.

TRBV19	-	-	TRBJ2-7	TGTGCCAGTAGTATCGGGACTCTGGGGGAGCAGTACTTC	CASSIGTLGEQYF
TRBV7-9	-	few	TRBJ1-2	TGTGCCGGTACCGCTTCAACAGGGTTGGGCGGCTACACCTTC	CAGTASTGLGGYTF
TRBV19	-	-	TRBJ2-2	TGTGCCAGTAGTAGGGGACTCCGTGACACCGGGGAGCTGTTTTTT	CASSRGLRDTGELFF
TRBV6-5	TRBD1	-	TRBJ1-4	TGTGCCAGCACCTCCGGGACAGGATTTTGGGAAAAACTGTTTTTT	CASTSGTGFWEKLFF
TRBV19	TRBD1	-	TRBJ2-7	TGTGCCAGTAGTATTGGGACCGGGACAGGGGGACTCTTCGACGAGCAGTACTTC	CASSIGTGTGGLFDEQYF
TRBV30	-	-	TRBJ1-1	TGTGCCTGGAGTGTAGGGCAGGGGTTCGCTGAAGCTTTCTTT	CAWSVGQGFAEAFF
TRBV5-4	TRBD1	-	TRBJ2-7	TGTGCCAGCAGCTTCGGGGACAGGGCTTCCTACGAGCAGTACTTC	CASSFGDRASYEQYF
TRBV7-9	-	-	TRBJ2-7	TGTGCCAGCAGCTTTAGCAGGAAAAACTACGAGCAGTACTTC	CASSFSRKNYEQYF
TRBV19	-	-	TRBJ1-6	TGTGCCAGTAGTACGACACCCACGTCACCCCTCCACTTT	CASSTTPTSPLHF
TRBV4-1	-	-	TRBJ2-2	TGCGCCAGCAGCCAAACGGGGTATCAGGGCACCGGGGAGCTGTTTTTT	CASSQTGYQGTGELFF
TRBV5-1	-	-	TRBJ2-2	TGCGCCAGCAGCAGGGATGATGGAAGGGCTAGGGAGCTGTTTTTT	CASSRDDGRARELFF
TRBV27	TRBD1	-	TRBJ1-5	TGTGCCAGCAGACCCGGGACAGGGGGATATCAGCCCCAGCATTTT	CASRPGTGGYQPQHF
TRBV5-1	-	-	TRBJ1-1	TGCGCCAGCAAACGTATTGAGGAATCGAACACTGAAGCTTTCTTT	CASKRIEESNTEAFF
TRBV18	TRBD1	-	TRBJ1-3	TGTGCCAGCTCACCTACCAGGGGGCTTGATGGAAACACCATATATTTT	CASSPTRGLDGNTIYF
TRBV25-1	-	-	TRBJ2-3	TGTGCCAGCAGTGAACGCCGGGACTCCTCTGATACGCAGTATTTT	CASSERRDSSDTQYF
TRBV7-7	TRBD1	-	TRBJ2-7	TGTGCCAGCATCCCGGACAGGGACTCCTACGAGCAGTACTTC	CASIPDRDSYEQYF
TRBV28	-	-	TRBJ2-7	TGTGCCAGCAGTTCCCCTAGGACAGTAACCTACGAGCAGTACTTC	CASSSPRTVTYEQYF
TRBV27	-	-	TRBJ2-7	TGTGCCAGCAGTTATCGGTCTGGCGAGCAGTACTTC	CASSYRSGEQYF
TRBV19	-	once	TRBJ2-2	TGTGCCAGTCGAGTCCCTATCAGGCCAGGGGTCGGGGAGCTGTTTTTT	CASRVPIRPGVGELFF
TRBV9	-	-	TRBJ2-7	TGTGCCAGCAGCGTAGCTGAGCTAGGATACGAGCAGTACTTC	CASSVAELGYEQYF
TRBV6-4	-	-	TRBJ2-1	TGTGCCAGCAGTGACCCCCCGCACAATGAGCAGTTCTTC	CASSDPPHNEQFF
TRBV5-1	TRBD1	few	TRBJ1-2	TGCGCCAGCAGCTCGGACAGGGGTAATCGTGGCTACACCTTC	CASSSDRGNRGYTF
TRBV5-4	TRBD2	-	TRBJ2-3	TGTGCCAGCAGCTCAAGCGGGAGTAGCACAGATACGCAGTATTTT	CASSSSGSSTDTQYF
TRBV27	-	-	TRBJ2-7	TGTGCCAGCAGTTCCCGGTCCGGGACAAGTACCTACGAGCAGTACTTC	CASSSRSGTSTYEQYF
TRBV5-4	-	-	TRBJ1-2	TGTGCCAGCAGCTATTCCTCCAGGGTTGGCTACACCTTC	CASSYSSRVGYTF
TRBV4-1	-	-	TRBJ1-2	TGCGCCAGCAGCCCCACCGCGGAGAACTATGGCTACACCTTC	CASSPTAENYGYTF
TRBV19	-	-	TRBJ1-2	TGTGCCAGTAGTATGGCACATAACTATGGCTACACCTTC	CASSMAHNYGYTF
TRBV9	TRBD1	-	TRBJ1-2	TGTGCCAGCAGCGTAGGACAGGGGGCTAGGTATAACTATGGCTACACCTTC	CASSVGQGARYNYGYTF
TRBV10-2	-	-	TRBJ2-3	TGCGCCAGCACTCCTTGGGACCTGCGGCTGTATTTT	CASTPWDLRLYF
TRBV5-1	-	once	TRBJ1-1	TGCGCCAGCAGCTCGTGGGCAGGGGACAACACTGAAGCTTTCTTT	CASSSWAGDNTEAFF
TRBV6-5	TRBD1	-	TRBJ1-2	TGTGCCAGCAGTTACCGGCTCACAGGGGGTGGATATGGCTACACCTTC	CASSYRLTGGGYGYTF